This TCR beta chain was recovered during a study of T cell changes during pregnancy in multiple sclerosis. Method: immunoSEQ multiplex PCR; TCRdb's copy keeps in-frame clones and lacks some. Of fewer than 90,000 clones listed, around 93% are singletons. This CDR3 comprises 15 residues. Trimming shortened V by 5 bases and J by 4 bases, and 17 bases separated the two germline ends. Germline-derived CDR1 and CDR2 are LNHDA and SQIVND (reference sequence). The chain recombines TRBV19 with TRBJ1-2, with D possibly TRBD1 on 6 matching bases. The sequencing used peripheral blood, collected in the first trimester of pregnancy. The TCR originated in a female donor with multiple sclerosis, enrolled in a pregnancy study. CDR3 nucleotide sequence: TGTGCCAGTAGTCATTCGGGAGGGGGGACCTATGGCTACACCTTC. Translated: CASSHSGGGTYGYTF. The complete variable domain, with remaining parts taken from reference TRBV19 and TRBJ1-2, reads DGGITQSPKYLFRKEGQNVTLSCEQNLNHDAMYWYRQDPGQGLRLIYYSQIVNDFQKGDIAEGYSVSREKKESFPLTVTSAQKNPTAFYLCASSHSGGGTYGYTFGSGTRLTVV.